Described below is a single T cell receptor beta chain sequence and its context. Its antigen is unknown. The second PCR ran roughly 7 to 12 cycles with a sample-barcoded 5' primer and J-beta primers. Via MiXCR, TCRdb re-called the 5' RACE reads, giving one row per CDR3 protein. The sample records about 1.5 million distinct CDR3 sequences, roughly 40% being singletons. The data were taken from a study of blood T cells in healthy people across ages. Overall study findings and caveats: The long-lived group displayed more naive CD4+ cells, plus higher diversity, than the aged donors did. There was a strong correlation between TCR beta diversity and naive T cell percentage. Expanded clonotype changes were possibly confounded by unknown donor CMV status.

V lost 4 bases and J 4 bases, leaving 19 bases between the germline ends. Germline-derived CDR1 and CDR2 are SGHRS and YFSETQ. The CDR3 totals 16 residues. This clonotype originated in a woman younger than 30 in good health. Material: blood. The rearrangement links TRBV5-1 to TRBJ2-3; TRBD2 might be the D (6 bases). CDR3 in DNA: TGCGCCAGCAGCCCACGACTAGTAACGTTGGCAGATACGCAGTATTTT. It yields the protein CASSPRLVTLADTQYF.